Listed below are T cell receptor beta chains from one sample, sequenced in a study of T cell responses to AZD1222 COVID-19 vaccine. This table comes from immunoSEQ multiplex PCR, and its TCRdb copy is limited to in-frame clones, with some not included. The repertoire holds more than 120,000 clones, with around 84% as singletons. Sequencing used peripheral blood, obtained 28 days after the second AZD1222 dose. Receptors were obtained from an adult who received the AZD1222 COVID-19 vaccine. Both conserved end residues are part of each CDR3. The D gene is left open where the match is weak. For some rows the clone size is stated as once, few or many, or as a class when expanded; others skip it.

v_call	j_call	clone_size	d_call	cdr3_aa	cdr3_nt
TRBV5-1	TRBJ1-3	-	-	CASSLGSSGNTIYF	TGCGCCAGCAGCTTGGGCAGCTCTGGAAACACCATATATTTT
TRBV18	TRBJ1-5	-	-	CASSPDTGSGQPQHF	TGTGCCAGCTCACCCGACACAGGCTCGGGACAGCCCCAGCATTTT
TRBV10-3	TRBJ1-4	few	-	CAISENPGRDEKLFF	TGTGCCATCAGTGAAAATCCTGGCAGGGACGAAAAACTGTTTTTT
TRBV30	TRBJ2-7	-	TRBD1	CAWSPDRGHYEQYF	TGTGCCTGGAGTCCGGACAGGGGGCACTACGAGCAGTACTTC
TRBV10-1	TRBJ2-3	once	-	CASSNRETDTQYF	TGCGCCAGCAGCAACCGGGAGACAGATACGCAGTATTTT
TRBV9	TRBJ1-3	once	-	CASSVGGNTIYF	TGTGCCAGCAGCGTAGGAGGAAACACCATATATTTT
TRBV5-1	TRBJ2-1	-	-	CASSPEQGPEEQFF	TGCGCCAGCAGCCCCGAACAGGGCCCGGAGGAGCAGTTCTTC
TRBV4-1	TRBJ2-1	-	-	CASSLEGRSYNEQFF	TGCGCCAGCAGCCTGGAGGGCCGCTCCTACAATGAGCAGTTCTTC
TRBV10-1	TRBJ1-5	once	TRBD1	CASTAGQNNQPQHF	TGCGCCAGCACGGCGGGACAGAACAATCAGCCCCAGCATTTT
TRBV5-5	TRBJ2-7	-	-	CASSPRAGLVMDEQYF	TGTGCCAGCAGCCCCCGGGCAGGGTTGGTAATGGACGAGCAGTACTTC
TRBV19	TRBJ2-7	-	-	CATGAGGSGEQYF	TGTGCCACCGGGGCCGGGGGATCGGGCGAGCAGTACTTC